This TCR beta chain was obtained from a study of tumor-infiltrating T cells and Merkel cell polyomavirus. Overall study: The study examined CD8+ T cells specific for the Merkel cell polyomavirus KLL epitope. Patients at varying disease stages had median approximately 2.6-year follow-up, range 1.1–6.0.

Details on this clone: Its antigen is currently unknown.

The CDR3 has 13 residues. Germline CDR1 and CDR2: MNHEY and SVGAGI. Trimming removed 9 bases from V and 7 bases from J, with 15 bases in between. Sequencing was performed with immunoSEQ multiplex PCR; in TCRdb, only in-frame clones are kept and a portion is missing. The table has about 25,000 clones, 70% to 90% seen once. Overall study findings and caveats: Only one public clonotype, shared by two patients, appeared among 300 to 400 sequences. MCC-specific survival was better with more unique KLL-specific clonotypes in tumors.

All patients' tumors stained robustly positive for Merkel cell polyomavirus Large T antigen by immunohistochemistry. Every patient was Caucasian, with ages from roughly 50 to 77 and median 65. The sequencing sample was made of lymph node tissue. V gene TRBV6-5 combines with J gene TRBJ2-2; TRBD1 might be the D (5 bases). The clonotype was recovered from a man between 50 and 59 years old with Merkel cell carcinoma. The CDR3 here is CASSDTSVGELFF. As DNA, the CDR3 is TGTGCCAGTTCGGACACCTCCGTCGGGGAGCTGTTTTTT.